One and the same sample provided the 14 T cell receptor beta chains below, sequenced in a study of human CD8 memory T cell subsets. Making the TCR beta libraries relied on UMI-labeled 5' RACE. With the 5' RACE reads reprocessed, TCRdb shows one record per CDR3 protein and no DNA. The sample's table shows several thousand distinct CDR3 sequences. Source material: CD8+ T cells from PBMCs. The receptor set was obtained from a human donor in good health.

The rearrangement uses TRBV7-9 and TRBJ1-6; absent DNA, TCRdb's TRBD1 call cannot be checked. CDR3 size: 14 residues. The germline CDR1 and CDR2 sequences are SEHNR and FQNEAQ (reference sequence). This chain's CDR3 is CASSLEPPGTHLHF.

The genes are TRBV4-1 and TRBJ2-1; the D call from TCRdb, TRBD2, cannot be confirmed without DNA. The CDR3 consists of 17 residues. The germline V gene has CDR1 MGHRA and CDR2 YSYEKL. This CDR3 is CASSQDRVSGPYNEQFF.

The J gene is TRBJ2-7, the V gene TRBV12-3 or TRBV12-4; TCRdb designates TRBD2, a call that cannot be tested without DNA. The CDR3 runs 14 residues. The CDR3 sequence: CASSGTSSTYEQYF.

V usage is TRBV30 and J usage is TRBJ2-1; TCRdb lists TRBD2, though no DNA is available to test this call. This CDR3 has 14 residues. Germline V CDR1 and CDR2: GTSNPN, SVGIG (reference sequence). CDR3 region: CACGEGYSYNEQFF. Filled out from reference TRBV30 and TRBJ2-1, the complete variable domain reads SQTIHQWPATLVQPVGSPLSLECTVEGTSNPNLYWYRQAAGRGLQLLFYSVGIGQISSEVPQNLSASRPQDRQFILSSKKLLLSDSGFYLCACGEGYSYNEQFFGPGTRLTVL.

This clonotype is medium-sized by frequency. The rearrangement uses TRBV2 and TRBJ2-2. The CDR3 spans 15 residues. Germline CDR1 reads SNHLY; CDR2 reads FYNNEI. The chain's CDR3 is CASSGGRVLPGELFF. Full variable domain (missing parts from reference TRBV2 and TRBJ2-2): EPEVTQTPSHQVTQMGQEVILRCVPISNHLYFYWYRQILGQKVEFLVSFYNNEISEKSEIFDDQFSVERPDGSNFTLKIRSTKLEDSAMYFCASSGGRVLPGELFFGEGSRLTVL.

The chain is built from TRBV14 and TRBJ1-2; the TRBD1 assignment by TCRdb is unverifiable without DNA. CDR1 is SGHDN, CDR2 FVKESK, per germline. CDR3 length: 13 residues. The CDR3 loop reads CASSQIQGYGYTF.

This rearrangement joins TRBV27 to TRBJ2-1; TCRdb lists TRBD1, though no DNA is available to test this call. The germline V gene has CDR1 MNHEY and CDR2 SMNVEV (reference sequence). CDR3 length equals 16 residues. CDR3 protein: CASSNDRAGTYNEQFF.

The rearrangement links TRBV3-1 to TRBJ2-4; TCRdb selects TRBD2, and the lack of DNA leaves this call unchecked. The CDR3 loop spans 15 amino acids. Germline loops: CDR1 LGHDT, CDR2 YNNKEL (reference sequence). The CDR3 spells CASSQGAGEVYIQYF.

J is TRBJ2-3 and V is TRBV7-9; checking the TCRdb D call of TRBD1 is not possible without DNA. The CDR3 is 16 amino acids. Germline CDR1 reads SEHNR; CDR2 reads FQNEAQ (reference sequence). This CDR3 is CASSPGTGGGADTQYF.

The gene calls are TRBV7-9 and TRBJ2-7. Germline V gene data show CDR1 as SEHNR and CDR2 as FQNEAQ (reference sequence). There are 12 residues in the CDR3. The CDR3 region is CASSPDRYEQYF. Combining the CDR3 with reference TRBV7-9 and TRBJ2-7 gives the whole variable domain DTGVSQNPRHKITKRGQNVTFRCDPISEHNRLYWYRQTLGQGPEFLTYFQNEAQLEKSRLLSDRFSAERPKGSFSTLEIQRTEQGDSAMYLCASSPDRYEQYFGPGTRLTVT.

This clonotype is medium-sized (0.01 to 0.1%) by frequency. The chain employs TRBV15 and TRBJ2-2. This CDR3 region has 13 residues. Germline V CDR1 and CDR2: LNHNV, YYDKDF (reference sequence). The CDR3 spells CATSPGITGELFF.

V gene TRBV2 combines with J gene TRBJ2-3; TCRdb designates TRBD2, a call that cannot be tested without DNA. Per germline, CDR1 SNHLY and CDR2 FYNNEI. This CDR3 spans 17 amino acids. CDR3 sequence: CASSEALASSYEDTQYF.

V usage is TRBV29-1 and J usage is TRBJ2-1; the D call from TCRdb, TRBD2, cannot be confirmed without DNA. Germline assignment: CDR1 SQVTM and CDR2 ANQGSEA. The CDR3 contains 13 residues. CDR3 residues: CSHPSGRAIEQFF.

The chain uses TRBV7-9 and TRBJ2-1; TCRdb calls TRBD2, which cannot be checked without DNA. The CDR3 length is 13 residues. The germline V gene encodes CDR1 SEHNR and CDR2 FQNEAQ (reference sequence). CDR3 sequence reads: CASSWDSGNEQFF.